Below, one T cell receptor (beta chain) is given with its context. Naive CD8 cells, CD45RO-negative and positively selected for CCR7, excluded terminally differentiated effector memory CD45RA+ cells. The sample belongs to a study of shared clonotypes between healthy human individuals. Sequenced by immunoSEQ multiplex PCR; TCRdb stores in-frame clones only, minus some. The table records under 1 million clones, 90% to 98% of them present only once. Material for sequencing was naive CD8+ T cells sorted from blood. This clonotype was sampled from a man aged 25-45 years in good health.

Written as DNA, the CDR3 is TGTGCCAGCAGCTTAGGAGCGACAGGGATTGGCAATCAGCCCCAGCATTTT. Translated, it gives CASSLGATGIGNQPQHF. The chain recombines TRBV11-2 with TRBJ1-5, with 7 nucleotides matching TRBD1. CDR1 is SGHAT and CDR2 is FQNNGV in the germline V gene. The CDR3 is 17 amino acids. V dropped 1 base and J dropped 2; count of bases not matched to a gene: 8.